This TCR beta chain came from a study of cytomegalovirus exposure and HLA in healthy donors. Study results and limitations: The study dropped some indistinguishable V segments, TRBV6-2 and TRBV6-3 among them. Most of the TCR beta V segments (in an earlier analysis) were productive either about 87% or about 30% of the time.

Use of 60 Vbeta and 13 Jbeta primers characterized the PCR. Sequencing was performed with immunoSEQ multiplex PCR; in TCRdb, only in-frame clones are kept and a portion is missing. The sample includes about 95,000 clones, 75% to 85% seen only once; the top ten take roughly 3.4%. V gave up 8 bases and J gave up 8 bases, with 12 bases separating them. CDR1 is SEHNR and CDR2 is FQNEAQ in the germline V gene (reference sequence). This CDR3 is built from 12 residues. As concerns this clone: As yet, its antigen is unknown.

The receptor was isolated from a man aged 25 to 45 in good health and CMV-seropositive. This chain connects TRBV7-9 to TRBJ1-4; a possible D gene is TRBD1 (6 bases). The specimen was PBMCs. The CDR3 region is CASGKGDEKLFF. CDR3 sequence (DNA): TGTGCCAGCGGCAAGGGGGACGAAAAACTGTTTTTT.